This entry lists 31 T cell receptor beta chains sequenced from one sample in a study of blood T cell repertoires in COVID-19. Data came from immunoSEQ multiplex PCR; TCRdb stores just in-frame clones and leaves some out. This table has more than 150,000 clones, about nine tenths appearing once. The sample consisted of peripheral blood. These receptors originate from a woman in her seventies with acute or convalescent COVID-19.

The CDR3 sequence is CASSLRGSGGNEQYF. Written as DNA, the CDR3 is TGTGCCAGTAGTTTGAGGGGTTCAGGGGGCAACGAGCAGTACTTC. The chain uses TRBV19 and TRBJ2-7, with 8 bases identical to TRBD1. The CDR3 totals 15 residues. Germline lookup yields CDR1 LNHDA and CDR2 SQIVND (reference sequence). J gave up 5 bases and V 5 bases, and 11 bases lay outside the gene matches.

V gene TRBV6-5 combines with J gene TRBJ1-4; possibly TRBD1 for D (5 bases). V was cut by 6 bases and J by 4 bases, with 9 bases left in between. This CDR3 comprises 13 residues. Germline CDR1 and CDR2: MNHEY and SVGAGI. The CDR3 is CASSVGVNEKLFF. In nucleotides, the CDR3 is TGTGCCAGCAGCGTAGGGGTTAATGAAAAACTGTTTTTT.

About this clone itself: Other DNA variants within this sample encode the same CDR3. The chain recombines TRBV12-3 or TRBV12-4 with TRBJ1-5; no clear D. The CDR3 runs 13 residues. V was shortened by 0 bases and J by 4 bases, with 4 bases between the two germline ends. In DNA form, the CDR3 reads TGTGCCAGCAGTTTAGCCGGGAATCAGCCCCAGCATTTT. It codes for CASSLAGNQPQHF.

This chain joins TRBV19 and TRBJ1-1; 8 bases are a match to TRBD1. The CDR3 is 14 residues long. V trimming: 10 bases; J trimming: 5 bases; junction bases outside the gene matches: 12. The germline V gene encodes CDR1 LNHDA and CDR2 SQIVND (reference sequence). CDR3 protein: CATFRGRNRTEAFF. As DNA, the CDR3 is TGTGCCACGTTCAGGGGGCGTAATCGGACTGAAGCTTTCTTT.

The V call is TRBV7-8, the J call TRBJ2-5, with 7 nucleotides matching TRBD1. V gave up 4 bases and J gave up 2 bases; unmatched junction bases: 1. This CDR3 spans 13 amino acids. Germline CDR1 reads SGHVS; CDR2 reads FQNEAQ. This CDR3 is CASSWGQQETQYF. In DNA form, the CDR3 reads TGTGCCAGCAGCTGGGGACAGCAAGAGACCCAGTACTTC.

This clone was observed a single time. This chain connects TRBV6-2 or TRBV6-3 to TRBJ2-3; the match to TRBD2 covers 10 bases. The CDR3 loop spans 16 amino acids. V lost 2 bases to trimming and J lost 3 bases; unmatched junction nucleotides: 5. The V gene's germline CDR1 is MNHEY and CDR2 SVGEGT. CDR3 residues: CASSYRSGGATDTQYF. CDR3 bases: TGTGCCAGCAGTTACCGCAGCGGGGGGGCGACAGATACGCAGTATTTT.

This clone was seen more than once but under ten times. CDR3 region: CASSGGGPGAFF. The CDR3 region has the DNA TGTGCCAGCAGCGGGGGTGGTCCTGGGGCTTTCTTT. The rearrangement joins TRBV2 to TRBJ1-1; maybe TRBD1 (5 bases). In germline, CDR1 is SNHLY, CDR2 FYNNEI. This CDR3 contains 12 residues. V shed 6 bases and J shed 11 bases, with 16 bases lying between them.

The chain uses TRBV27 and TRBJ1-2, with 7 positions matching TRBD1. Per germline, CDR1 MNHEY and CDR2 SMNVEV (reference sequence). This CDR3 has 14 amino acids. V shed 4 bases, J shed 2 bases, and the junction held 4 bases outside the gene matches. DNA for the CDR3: TGTGCCAGCAGTTACCGACAGGGCAACTATGGCTACACCTTC. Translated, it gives CASSYRQGNYGYTF.

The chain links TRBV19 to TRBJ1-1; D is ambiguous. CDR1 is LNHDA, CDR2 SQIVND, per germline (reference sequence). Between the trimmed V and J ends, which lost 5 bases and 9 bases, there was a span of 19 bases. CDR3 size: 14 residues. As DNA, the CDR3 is TGTGCCAGTAGTCCACAGAGGGCCGCGCGCCAAGCTTTCTTT. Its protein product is CASSPQRAARQAFF.

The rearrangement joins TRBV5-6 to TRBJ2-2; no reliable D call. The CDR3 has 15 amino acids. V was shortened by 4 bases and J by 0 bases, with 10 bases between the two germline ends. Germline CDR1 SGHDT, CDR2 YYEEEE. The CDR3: CASSQKATNTGELFF. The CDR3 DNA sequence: TGTGCCAGCAGCCAAAAAGCGACGAACACCGGGGAGCTGTTTTTT.

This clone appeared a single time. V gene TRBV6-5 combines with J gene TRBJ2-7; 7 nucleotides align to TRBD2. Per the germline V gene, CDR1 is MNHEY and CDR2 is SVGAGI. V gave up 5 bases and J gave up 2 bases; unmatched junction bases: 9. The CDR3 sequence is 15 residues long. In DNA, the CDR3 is TGTGCCAGCAGTCACATTTTGAGCGGGGCCTACGAGCAGTACTTC. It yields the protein CASSHILSGAYEQYF.

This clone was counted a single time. In DNA form, the CDR3 reads TGCACCAGCAGCCAAGATATGAGACTAGCGGGGGCCTCGAACACCGGGGAGCTGTTTTTT. It codes for CTSSQDMRLAGASNTGELFF. The V call is TRBV1, the J call TRBJ2-2; the D call in the table, TRBD2, was not verified against the DNA. TRBV1 is described as a pseudogene. The CDR3 is 20 amino acids.

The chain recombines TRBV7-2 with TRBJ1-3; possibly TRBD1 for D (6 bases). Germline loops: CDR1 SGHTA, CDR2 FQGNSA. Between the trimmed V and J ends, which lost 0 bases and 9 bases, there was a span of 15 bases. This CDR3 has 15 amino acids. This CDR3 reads CASSLAGARNVTIYF. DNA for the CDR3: TGTGCCAGCAGCTTAGCGGGGGCTCGAAACGTCACCATATATTTT. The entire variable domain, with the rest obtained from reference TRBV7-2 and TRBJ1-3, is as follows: GAGVSQSPSNKVTEKGKDVELRCDPISGHTALYWYRQSLGQGLEFLIYFQGNSAPDKSGLPSDRFSAERTGGSVSTLTIQRTQQEDSAVYLCASSLAGARNVTIYFGEGSWLTVV.

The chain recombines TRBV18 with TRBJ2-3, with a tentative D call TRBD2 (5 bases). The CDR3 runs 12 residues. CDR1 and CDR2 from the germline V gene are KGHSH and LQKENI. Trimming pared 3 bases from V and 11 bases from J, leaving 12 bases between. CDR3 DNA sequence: TGTGCCAGCTCACCTCACGCCGGGAAGCAGTATTTT. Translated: CASSPHAGKQYF.

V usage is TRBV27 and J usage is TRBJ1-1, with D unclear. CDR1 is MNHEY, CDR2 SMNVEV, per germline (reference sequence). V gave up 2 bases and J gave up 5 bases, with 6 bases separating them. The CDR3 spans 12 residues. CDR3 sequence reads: CASSLIRTEAFF. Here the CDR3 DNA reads TGTGCCAGCAGTTTAATTCGGACTGAAGCTTTCTTT.

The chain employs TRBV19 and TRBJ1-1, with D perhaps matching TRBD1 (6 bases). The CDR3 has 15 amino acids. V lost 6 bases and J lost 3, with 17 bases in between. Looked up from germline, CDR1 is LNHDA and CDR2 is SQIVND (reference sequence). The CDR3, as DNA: TGTGCCAGTAGCCTTTCTTGGACAGCGGACACTGAAGCTTTCTTT. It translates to CASSLSWTADTEAFF.

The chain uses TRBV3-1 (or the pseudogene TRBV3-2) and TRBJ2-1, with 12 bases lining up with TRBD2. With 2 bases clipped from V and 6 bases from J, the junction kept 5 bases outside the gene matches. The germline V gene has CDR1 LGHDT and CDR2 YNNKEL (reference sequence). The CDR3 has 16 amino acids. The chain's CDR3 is CASSQPTSGRSNEQFF. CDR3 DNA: TGTGCCAGCAGCCAACCGACTAGCGGGAGAAGCAATGAGCAGTTCTTC.

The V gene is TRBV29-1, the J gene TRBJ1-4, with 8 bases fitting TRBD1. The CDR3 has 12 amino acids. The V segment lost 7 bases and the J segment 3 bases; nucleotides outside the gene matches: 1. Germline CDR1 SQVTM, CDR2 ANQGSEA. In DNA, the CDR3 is TGCAGCGCGACAGGGGCTAATGAAAAACTGTTTTTT. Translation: CSATGANEKLFF. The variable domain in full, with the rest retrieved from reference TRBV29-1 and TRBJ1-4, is SAVISQKPSRDICQRGTSLTIQCQVDSQVTMMFWYRQQPGQSLTLIATANQGSEATYESGFVIDKFPISRPNLTFSTLTVSNMSPEDSSIYLCSATGANEKLFFGSGTQLSVL.

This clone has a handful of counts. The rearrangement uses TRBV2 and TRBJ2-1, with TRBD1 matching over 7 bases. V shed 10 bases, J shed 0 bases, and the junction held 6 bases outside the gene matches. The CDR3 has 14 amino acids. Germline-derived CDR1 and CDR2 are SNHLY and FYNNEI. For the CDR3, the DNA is TGTGCCACAAGAAGGGACAGCTCCTACAATGAGCAGTTCTTC. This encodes CATRRDSSYNEQFF.

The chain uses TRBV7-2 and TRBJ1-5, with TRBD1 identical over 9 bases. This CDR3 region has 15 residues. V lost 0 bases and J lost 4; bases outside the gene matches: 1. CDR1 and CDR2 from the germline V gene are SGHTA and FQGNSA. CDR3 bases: TGTGCCAGCAGCTTAGCCGGGACAGGGAATCAGCCCCAGCATTTT. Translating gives CASSLAGTGNQPQHF. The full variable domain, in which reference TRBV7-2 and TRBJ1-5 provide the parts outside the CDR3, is GAGVSQSPSNKVTEKGKDVELRCDPISGHTALYWYRQSLGQGLEFLIYFQGNSAPDKSGLPSDRFSAERTGGSVSTLTIQRTQQEDSAVYLCASSLAGTGNQPQHFGDGTRLSIL.

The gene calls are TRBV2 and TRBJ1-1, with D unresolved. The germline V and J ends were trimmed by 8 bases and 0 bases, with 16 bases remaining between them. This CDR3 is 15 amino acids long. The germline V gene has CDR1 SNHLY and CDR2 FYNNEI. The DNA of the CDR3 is TGTGCCAGCTCCCGGGGTTTGCATTTGAACACTGAAGCTTTCTTT. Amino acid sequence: CASSRGLHLNTEAFF.

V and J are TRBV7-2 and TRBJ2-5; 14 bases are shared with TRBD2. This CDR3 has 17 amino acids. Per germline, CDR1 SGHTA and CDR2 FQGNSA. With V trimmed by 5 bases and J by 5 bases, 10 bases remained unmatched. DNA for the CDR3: TGTGCCAGCAGCGTTCGCCGGGGACTAGCGGGGGATGAGACCCAGTACTTC. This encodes CASSVRRGLAGDETQYF.

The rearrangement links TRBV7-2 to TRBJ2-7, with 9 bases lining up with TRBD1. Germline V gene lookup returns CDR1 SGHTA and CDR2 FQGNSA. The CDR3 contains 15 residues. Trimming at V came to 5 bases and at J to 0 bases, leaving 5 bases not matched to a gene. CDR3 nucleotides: TGTGCCAGCAGCCGGGACAGGGCCGTCTCCTACGAGCAGTACTTC. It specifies CASSRDRAVSYEQYF.

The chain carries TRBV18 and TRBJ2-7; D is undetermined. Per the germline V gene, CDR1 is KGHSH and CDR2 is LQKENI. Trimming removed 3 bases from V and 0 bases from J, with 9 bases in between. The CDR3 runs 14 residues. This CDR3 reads CASSPSLSSYEQYF. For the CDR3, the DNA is TGTGCCAGCTCACCTTCCCTAAGCTCCTACGAGCAGTACTTC.

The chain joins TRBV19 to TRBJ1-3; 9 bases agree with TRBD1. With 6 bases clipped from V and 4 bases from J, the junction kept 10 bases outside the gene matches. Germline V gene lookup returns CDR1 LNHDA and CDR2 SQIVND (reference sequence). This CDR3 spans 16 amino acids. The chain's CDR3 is CASRQNGQGNGNTIYF. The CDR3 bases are TGTGCCAGTAGGCAAAACGGACAGGGGAACGGAAACACCATATATTTT.

DNA of the CDR3: TGCGCCAGCAGCCAAGTATTATTAACTGAAGCTTTCTTT. Translation: CASSQVLLTEAFF. The rearrangement uses TRBV4-1 and TRBJ1-1; the D is unclear. V dropped 1 base and J dropped 5 bases, with 8 bases sitting between them. Germline V gene lookup returns CDR1 MGHRA and CDR2 YSYEKL. CDR3 length: 13 amino acids.

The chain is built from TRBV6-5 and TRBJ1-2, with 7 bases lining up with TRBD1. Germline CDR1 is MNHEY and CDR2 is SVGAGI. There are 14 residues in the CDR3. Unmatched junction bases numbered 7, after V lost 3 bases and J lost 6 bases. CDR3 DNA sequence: TGTGCCAGCAGTTATCCGGGACAGCCACATGGCTACACCTTC. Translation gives CASSYPGQPHGYTF.

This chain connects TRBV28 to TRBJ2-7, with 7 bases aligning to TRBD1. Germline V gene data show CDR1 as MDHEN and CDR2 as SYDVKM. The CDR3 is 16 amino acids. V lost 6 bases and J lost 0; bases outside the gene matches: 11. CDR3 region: CASSAPPGQSSYEQYF. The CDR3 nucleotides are TGTGCCAGCAGCGCACCTCCGGGACAGAGCTCCTACGAGCAGTACTTC. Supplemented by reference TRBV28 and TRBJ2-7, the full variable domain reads DVKVTQSSRYLVKRTGEKVFLECVQDMDHENMFWYRQDPGLGLRLIYFSYDVKMKEKGDIPEGYSVSREKKERFSLILESASTNQTSMYLCASSAPPGQSSYEQYFGPGTRLTVT.

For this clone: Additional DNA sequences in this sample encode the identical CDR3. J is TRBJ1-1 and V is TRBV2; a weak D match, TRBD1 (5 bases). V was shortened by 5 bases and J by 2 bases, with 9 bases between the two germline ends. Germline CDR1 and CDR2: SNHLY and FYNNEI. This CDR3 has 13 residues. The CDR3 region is CASSQGGNTEAFF. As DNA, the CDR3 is TGTGCCAGCAGTCAGGGAGGAAACACTGAAGCTTTCTTT. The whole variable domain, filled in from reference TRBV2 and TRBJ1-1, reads EPEVTQTPSHQVTQMGQEVILRCVPISNHLYFYWYRQILGQKVEFLVSFYNNEISEKSEIFDDQFSVERPDGSNFTLKIRSTKLEDSAMYFCASSQGGNTEAFFGQGTRLTVV.

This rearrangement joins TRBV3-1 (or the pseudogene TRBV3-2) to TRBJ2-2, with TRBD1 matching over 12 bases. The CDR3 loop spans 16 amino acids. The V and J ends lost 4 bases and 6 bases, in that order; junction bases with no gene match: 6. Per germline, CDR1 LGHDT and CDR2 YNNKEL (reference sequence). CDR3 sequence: CASSPTGTGGAGELFF. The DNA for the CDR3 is TGTGCCAGCAGCCCAACCGGGACAGGGGGCGCCGGGGAGCTGTTTTTT.

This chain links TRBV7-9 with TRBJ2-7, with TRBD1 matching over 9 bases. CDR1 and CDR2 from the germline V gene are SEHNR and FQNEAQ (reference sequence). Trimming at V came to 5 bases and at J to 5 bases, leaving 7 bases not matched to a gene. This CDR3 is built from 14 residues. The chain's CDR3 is CASSLLGDRDEQYF. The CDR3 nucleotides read TGTGCCAGCAGCCTACTAGGGGACAGGGACGAGCAGTACTTC.